The present TCR beta chain was sequenced within a study of molecular identifiers for immune sequencing clone quantification. The overall study: Five portions were made in replicates from RNA of roughly 20,000 or 100,000 naive CD8 cells, and four underwent sequencing.

General study findings and limits: Sharing of a barcode by identical TCR molecules could cause highly expanded clone sizes to be underestimated.

Germline-derived CDR1 and CDR2 are SQVTM and ANQGSEA. V gave up 5 bases and J gave up 7 bases, with 8 bases separating them. This CDR3 has 11 residues. TCRdb redid the calling of the PCR reads with MiXCR, one entry per CDR3 protein. The data show 460,000 or so distinct CDR3 sequences, about 20% seen once. For this clonotype: Its matching antigen is unknown. This likely comes from a read error, as the CDR3 has no conserved phenylalanine or tryptophan at its end.

V usage is TRBV29-1 and J usage is TRBJ1-4, with D perhaps TRBD1 (5 bases). Sequencing was carried out using naive CD8+ T cells from blood, with Jurkat cell RNA spiked in. Specified subset: FACS-sorted CD8+CD4-CCR7+CD45RA+ naive T cells. This clonotype was sampled from a human donor in good health. Some libraries in this study had Jurkat cell RNA spiked in. CDR3 sequence: CSVNGGEKLFI. The CDR3 nucleotides are TGCAGCGTTAACGGGGGTGAAAAACTGTTTATC.